This T cell receptor beta chain appears in the sequencing data of a study of blood T cell repertoires in COVID-19 (dated by TCRdb to 2018 to 2021). The study in broad terms: Samples from collaborators originated in the United States, Italy and Spain and spanned both the acute and convalescent phases of COVID-19. Where HLA class I and class II types were available, the types were taken from metadata supplied by the sample provider, not from assay-based typing. The material from the prospective study consisted of cDNA or gDNA derived from T cells, B-cell-depleted T cells, or PBMCs. The samples were drawn from two sources: the first 160 participants of the ongoing ImmuneRACE study, and 950 to 1,500 subjects contributed by 6 global collaborators. The repertoires were made available in a free public database intended to serve as a resource for research on the immune response to SARS-CoV-2. A de-identified subject ID, COVID-19 status, age in years and sex were almost always included in the sample metadata. Deeply sampled blood TCRbeta repertoires from subjects exposed to, actively infected with, or recovered from COVID-19 were included in the dataset. Overall study results and their limits: The amount of clinical and demographic metadata varied by source and participant and was provided uncurated.

From cysteine to phenylalanine, the CDR3 is 15 amino acids long. The sequence is cut down to CDR3 DNA, 45 bases in frame from base 1. For this chain, trimming is 0 bases at the V end and 2 bases at the J end, and the number of junction bases without a gene match is 2. Per the germline V gene, MGHRA is the CDR1 and YSYEKL is the CDR2. TCRbeta CDR3 regions were amplified from genomic DNA using the immunoSEQ Assay, a bias-controlled multiplex PCR. Per the source publication's procedure: The number of nucleated cells in each sample was estimated by amplification of reference gene primers within the assay. Sequence reads were collapsed and filtered to measure the absolute abundance of every unique TCRbeta CDR3 rearrangement. For each sample, productive Simpson clonality was calculated as the square root of Simpson's diversity index over productive rearrangements. TCRdb mirrors the immuneACCESS table, restricted to in-frame sequences. Some clones are absent from its copies; in checked studies, under half trace to an unresolved V gene, and the reason for the others is unknown. V, J and clone size derive from that table, while D and trimming were established from the DNA sequence. Within this sample are fewer than 250,000 clones, with 70% to 90% of them counted one time only. Roughly 2.2% of the sample rests with the top ten.

As for this clone: No cognate antigen has been identified for it. The sample holds no much larger clone one base away, and base qualities are not on file.

Collaborating institutions collected whole blood in K2EDTA tubes following their own protocols. For TCRbeta analysis, collaborators shipped samples as frozen whole blood, isolated PBMCs, or DNA extracted from either of those sample types. Recombination connected TRBV4-1 to TRBJ2-7, with 9 central nucleotides matching TRBD1. The TCR comes from a woman aged 50 to 60 with acute or convalescent COVID-19. The sequencing input was peripheral blood. The bases read TGCGCCAGCAGCCAAGAAGGACAGGGGACCTACGAGCAGTACTTC. This encodes CASSQEGQGTYEQYF.